A selection of T cell receptor beta chains follows, all from one sample in a study of CD8 T cells in ankylosing spondylitis. TCRdb re-called the 5' RACE reads through MiXCR, storing one row per CDR3 protein. Among roughly 490,000 distinct CDR3 sequences listed, about 5.7% were seen once. Sequenced: blood, either unsorted or a sorted T cell fraction (not recorded which). All receptors come from a male donor with ankylosing spondylitis. Both conserved end residues are part of each CDR3. The D gene is left open where the match is weak. Size is stated for part of the rows, as once, few or many counts, or as a class when the clone is expanded.

TRBV20-1,few,.,TRBJ1-4,TGCAGTGCTAGCCCATGGATGAGAAAGGATGAAAAACTGTTTTTT,CSASPWMRKDEKLFF
TRBV29-1,many,TRBD2,TRBJ2-5,TGCAGCGTTGTGACTAGCGGGAAGGAGACCCAGTACTTC,CSVVTSGKETQYF
TRBV20-1,many,.,TRBJ1-6,TGCAGTGCTAGAGATCTCGAGACAGATAATTCACCCCTCCACTTT,CSARDLETDNSPLHF
TRBV28,many,TRBD2,TRBJ2-1,TGTGCCAGCAACTTAAGCGGGAGCTTCTTGGAAGGCCGCAATGAGCAGTTCTTC,CASNLSGSFLEGRNEQFF
TRBV10-3,many,TRBD2,TRBJ2-7,TGTGCCATCAGTCTTCAGCGGGACGCCAACGAGCAGTACTTC,CAISLQRDANEQYF
TRBV10-3,many,TRBD1,TRBJ1-1,TGTGCCATCACTACGACAGGGGGCGGGAACACTGAAGCTTTCTTT,CAITTTGGGNTEAFF
TRBV24-1,.,.,TRBJ1-1,TGTGCCACCAGTCAGGGGAGTGGCACTGAAGCTTTCTTT,CATSQGSGTEAFF
TRBV10-3,many,.,TRBJ2-7,TGTGCCATCAGTGAGTCCGACTACGAGCAGTACTTC,CAISESDYEQYF
TRBV20-1,many,.,TRBJ2-7,TGCAGTGCTCGGGGTTCGCTGGACTACGAGCAGTACTTC,CSARGSLDYEQYF
TRBV20-1,many,.,TRBJ2-1,TGCAGTGCCACAGTCTTGAATGAGCAGTTCTTC,CSATVLNEQFF
TRBV6-2/TRBV6-3,many,.,TRBJ2-1,TGTGCCAGCTCCCCGTGGGAGAGACGATACAATGAGCAGTTCTTC,CASSPWERRYNEQFF
TRBV29-1,.,.,TRBJ1-2,TGCAGCGCCTTCGGACAGAACTATGGCTACACCTTC,CSAFGQNYGYTF
TRBV4-3,many,TRBD1,TRBJ1-2,TGCGCCAGCAGCCAACTGACCGACAGGGTGGATGGCTACACCTTC,CASSQLTDRVDGYTF
TRBV4-3,many,.,TRBJ1-1,TGCGCCAGCAGCCCGACGGGGGTTGGTAGCCCTGAAGCTTTCTTT,CASSPTGVGSPEAFF
TRBV10-3,many,.,TRBJ2-5,TGTGCCATCAGGGGTGATCAAGAGACCCAGTACTTC,CAIRGDQETQYF
TRBV5-1,many,TRBD1,TRBJ2-1,TGCGCCAGCAGCTATACAGGGGACGAGTACAATGAGCAGTTCTTC,CASSYTGDEYNEQFF
TRBV7-2,many,.,TRBJ1-1,TGTGCCAGCAGCTTAAGGGGCGGGGAGAGGGCTGAAGCTTTCTTT,CASSLRGGERAEAFF
TRBV24-1,many,TRBD1,TRBJ2-1,TGTGCCACCAGTGATTTAGGTCGAGGGGGCGATGAGCAGTTCTTC,CATSDLGRGGDEQFF
TRBV6-2/TRBV6-3,many,TRBD2,TRBJ2-7,TGTGCCAGCAGTTACTCGATCCTAGCGGGTTCCTACGAGCAGTACTTC,CASSYSILAGSYEQYF
TRBV4-2,.,TRBD1,TRBJ2-7,TGTGCCAGCAGCCGACAGACAGGGGGCTCCTACGAGCAGTACTTC,CASSRQTGGSYEQYF
TRBV24-1,.,TRBD1,TRBJ2-7,TGTGCCACCAGTCCACAGGGGAGCCCCTACGAGCAGTACTTC,CATSPQGSPYEQYF
TRBV20-1,few,.,TRBJ1-5,TGCAGTGCTAGAGGTATTCCGTTGGAGCCCCAGCATTTT,CSARGIPLEPQHF
TRBV5-1,few,TRBD2,TRBJ2-3,TGCGCCAGCAAGCGGGAGGGACACACAGATACGCAGTATTTT,CASKREGHTDTQYF
TRBV9,many,.,TRBJ2-7,TGTGCCAGCAGTGGGGGACTGCTGGACGGTGAGCAGTACTTC,CASSGGLLDGEQYF
TRBV7-7,many,TRBD1,TRBJ2-5,TGTGCTAGCAGCTTAGTGGACAGGGGAGAGACCCAGTACTTC,CASSLVDRGETQYF
TRBV20-1,many,.,TRBJ1-6,TGCAGTGCTAGCACCGGGGGTAATTCACCCCTCCACTTT,CSASTGGNSPLHF
TRBV4-3,many,.,TRBJ2-7,TGCGCCAGCAGCCAAGGAGGGCGGGGACCCTACGAGCAGTACTTC,CASSQGGRGPYEQYF
TRBV18,many,.,TRBJ1-1,TGTGCCAGCTCACTACAAGGGTCGACCCCTGTTGAAGCTTTCTTT,CASSLQGSTPVEAFF
TRBV7-9,.,.,TRBJ1-2,TGTGCCAGCAGGGGGAGAGGCTACACCTTC,CASRGRGYTF
TRBV20-1,many,TRBD2,TRBJ2-3,TGCAGTGCTCACTGGACTAGCAAGGGAGATACGCAGTATTTT,CSAHWTSKGDTQYF
TRBV29-1,.,.,TRBJ2-2,TGCAGCGTTGTCTCGCAGGGCTACACCGGGGAGCTGTTTTTT,CSVVSQGYTGELFF
TRBV7-2,many,.,TRBJ2-7,TGTGCCAGCAGCTTACGAGTCGCCACCTACGAGCAGTACTTC,CASSLRVATYEQYF
TRBV6-2/TRBV6-3,few,TRBD1,TRBJ2-7,TGTGCCAGCAGTTATTACCCAGGGGGCGACGAGCAGTACTTC,CASSYYPGGDEQYF
TRBV7-9,many,.,TRBJ2-2,TGTGCCAGCAGCCATTCACGCTGGAACACCGGGGAGCTGTTTTTT,CASSHSRWNTGELFF
TRBV4-2,many,.,TRBJ2-5,TGTGCCAGCAGCCAAGGACTAGTGACTCAAGAGACCCAGTACTTC,CASSQGLVTQETQYF
TRBV12-3/TRBV12-4,many,.,TRBJ1-5,TGTGCCAGCAGTTTAGGCGCAGGGAGGAATCAGCCCCAGCATTTT,CASSLGAGRNQPQHF
TRBV5-1,many,.,TRBJ2-7,TGCGCCAGCAGCCTTGGGGCAGATCGCGAGCAGTACTTC,CASSLGADREQYF
TRBV5-5,many,.,TRBJ2-7,TGTGCCAGCAGCTTCGTCGACAGTACCTACGAGCAGTACTTC,CASSFVDSTYEQYF
TRBV10-3,.,TRBD1,TRBJ1-4,TGTGCCATCAGTGGAGGCCGGGGACAGGGTTTTGAAAAACTGTTTTTT,CAISGGRGQGFEKLFF
TRBV4-3,many,.,TRBJ1-1,TGCGCCAGCAGCCAAATATGGGGGGTGGTGAACACTGAAGCTTTCTTT,CASSQIWGVVNTEAFF
TRBV12-3/TRBV12-4,many,.,TRBJ1-1,TGTGCCAGCAGCACAAAAGGGGACACTGAAGCTTTCTTT,CASSTKGDTEAFF
TRBV5-1,.,TRBD2,TRBJ2-7,TGCGCCAGCAGCCCTTCGGGACGCGGGAGGTCTTACGAGCAGTACTTC,CASSPSGRGRSYEQYF
TRBV20-1,many,.,TRBJ2-7,TGCAGTGCTAGAGATCAGGGGATCTCCTACGAGCAGTACTTC,CSARDQGISYEQYF
TRBV10-3,many,.,TRBJ1-1,TGTGCCACCACTGGGGGAGGTTGGCGCACTGAAGCTTTCTTT,CATTGGGWRTEAFF
TRBV11-3,.,TRBD2,TRBJ2-3,TGTGCCAGCAGCTTAGGGATCCGGAGCGGGGGGGTCACAGATACGCAGTATTTT,CASSLGIRSGGVTDTQYF
TRBV7-8,.,.,TRBJ2-7,TGTGCCAGCAGCCCGCGGGCGCGGTTCTACGAGCAGTACTTC,CASSPRARFYEQYF
TRBV7-2,.,TRBD2,TRBJ2-7,TGTGCCAGCAGCTCCGGACTAGGCAGAGAGCAGTACTTC,CASSSGLGREQYF
TRBV5-1,many,.,TRBJ2-1,TGCGCCAGCAGCCCCTCGGGGATTACGAATGAGCAGTTCTTC,CASSPSGITNEQFF
TRBV5-1,many,.,TRBJ2-2,TGCGCCAGCACCCGAAGGCCCGACACCGGGGAGCTGTTTTTT,CASTRRPDTGELFF
TRBV4-2,many,.,TRBJ1-1,TGTGCCAGCAGCCCCTCCCGAATGGGCCTGAACACTGAAGCTTTCTTT,CASSPSRMGLNTEAFF
TRBV20-1,many,.,TRBJ1-1,TGCATAGGGAAGAGAACTGAAGCTTTCTTT,CIGKRTEAFF
TRBV5-1,many,.,TRBJ2-3,TGCGCCAGCAGCGGGGCGTACACAGATACGCAGTATTTT,CASSGAYTDTQYF
TRBV12-3/TRBV12-4,many,.,TRBJ1-5,TGTGCCAGCAGTGGACCGTATTCTGGCCAGCCCCAGCATTTT,CASSGPYSGQPQHF
TRBV7-9,many,TRBD1,TRBJ1-4,TGTGCCAGCAGCTTCGGAGGGGGCGGTGGGAATGAAAAACTGTTTTTT,CASSFGGGGGNEKLFF